Listed below are T cell receptor beta chains from one sample, sequenced in a study of siplizumab effects on memory and regulatory T cells. Repertoires were generated with immunoSEQ multiplex PCR, while TCRdb's copy carries only in-frame clones and drops some. The data contain some 120,000 clones, roughly 94% of them singletons. The material sequenced was non-Treg CD4+ T cells sorted from blood. The source of these receptors is a human donor in good health. CDR3s leave out the opening cysteine and the closing phenylalanine or tryptophan. D genes are given only for firm matches.

d_call: -; v_call: TRBV11-2; cdr3_aa: ASRAPGRGHEQY
d_call: TRBD2; v_call: TRBV4-2; cdr3_aa: ASSPLVAGGYNEQF
d_call: -; v_call: TRBV10-1; cdr3_aa: ASSEAGTDTQY
d_call: -; v_call: TRBV7-8; cdr3_aa: ASSSAPGGETQY
d_call: TRBD2; v_call: TRBV4-2; cdr3_aa: ASSRVSREGNHEQY
d_call: -; v_call: TRBV25-1; cdr3_aa: ASSGGRGRQPQH
d_call: TRBD1; v_call: TRBV7-8; cdr3_aa: ASSPGQGALETQY
d_call: -; v_call: TRBV5-1; cdr3_aa: ASSFPGNEQF
d_call: TRBD1; v_call: TRBV4-1; cdr3_aa: ASSQLLGQGDIQY
d_call: -; v_call: TRBV11-1; cdr3_aa: ASSLGRYTEAF
d_call: -; v_call: TRBV6-1; cdr3_aa: ALVDGTTYEQY
d_call: -; v_call: TRBV12-5; cdr3_aa: ASGPPFREQF
d_call: -; v_call: TRBV9; cdr3_aa: ASSPLWETQY
d_call: -; v_call: TRBV7-9; cdr3_aa: ASSLAQETQY
d_call: -; v_call: TRBV5-6; cdr3_aa: ASSLQWNTEAF
d_call: TRBD1; v_call: TRBV7-9; cdr3_aa: ASSPGTGGQPQH
d_call: TRBD2; v_call: TRBV19; cdr3_aa: ASQREGNTDTQY
d_call: TRBD2; v_call: TRBV9; cdr3_aa: ASSASRTSGREPYEQY
d_call: -; v_call: TRBV25-1; cdr3_aa: ASSEYRTPVRYT
d_call: TRBD1; v_call: TRBV28; cdr3_aa: ASSLGAGGNYGYT
d_call: -; v_call: TRBV6-6; cdr3_aa: ASSYSSGVLDGYT
d_call: -; v_call: TRBV5-6; cdr3_aa: ASSRGGVQPQH
d_call: -; v_call: TRBV29-1; cdr3_aa: SGRERQETQY
d_call: -; v_call: TRBV7-9; cdr3_aa: ASSLARQETQY
d_call: -; v_call: TRBV7-9; cdr3_aa: ASSFREYEQY
d_call: -; v_call: TRBV7-9; cdr3_aa: ASSLSSGANVLT
d_call: -; v_call: TRBV30; cdr3_aa: AWSPKGGLYEQY
d_call: -; v_call: TRBV5-1; cdr3_aa: ASSLASGASTEAF
d_call: TRBD1; v_call: TRBV29-1; cdr3_aa: SVETGTGKETQY
d_call: -; v_call: TRBV7-9; cdr3_aa: ASSLYGRGNYEQY
d_call: TRBD2; v_call: TRBV4-1; cdr3_aa: ASSDEGRGTYEQY
d_call: -; v_call: TRBV6-1; cdr3_aa: ASTRRTEHEQY
d_call: TRBD2; v_call: TRBV5-1; cdr3_aa: ASSLDLAGVGQY
d_call: -; v_call: TRBV19; cdr3_aa: ASNEGTAQETQY
d_call: -; v_call: TRBV18; cdr3_aa: ASSPPEGGGASPQH
d_call: -; v_call: TRBV10-3; cdr3_aa: AISAGGLGTEAF
d_call: -; v_call: TRBV13; cdr3_aa: ASSFQQPFNQPQH
d_call: -; v_call: TRBV10-1; cdr3_aa: ASSRDGSYNEQF
d_call: TRBD2; v_call: TRBV5-1; cdr3_aa: ASSPGTSGGVDTQY
d_call: -; v_call: TRBV6-1; cdr3_aa: ASSVSEWNEQF
d_call: TRBD1; v_call: TRBV6-5; cdr3_aa: ASSGTGVEKLF
d_call: TRBD1; v_call: TRBV6-1; cdr3_aa: ASSATGPLQPQH
d_call: -; v_call: TRBV2; cdr3_aa: ATSAGELF
d_call: -; v_call: TRBV2; cdr3_aa: ASNPHQETQY
d_call: -; v_call: TRBV7-3; cdr3_aa: ASSLNLRSTDTQY
d_call: -; v_call: TRBV29-1; cdr3_aa: SVRKLPLARGEAF
d_call: -; v_call: TRBV7-2; cdr3_aa: ASSATGLRGETQY
d_call: -; v_call: TRBV30; cdr3_aa: AWSTTDTQY
d_call: -; v_call: TRBV6-5; cdr3_aa: ASSGPGLGAF
d_call: -; v_call: TRBV19; cdr3_aa: ASSTTSLETQY
d_call: -; v_call: TRBV10-3; cdr3_aa: AIRPGDGTNEKLF
d_call: -; v_call: TRBV29-1; cdr3_aa: SGIGGRYGNEQF
d_call: TRBD1; v_call: TRBV6-1; cdr3_aa: ASGKGQRFTDTQY
d_call: -; v_call: TRBV6-5; cdr3_aa: ASSQTVNTEAF
d_call: -; v_call: TRBV18; cdr3_aa: ASSPNPASSYEQY